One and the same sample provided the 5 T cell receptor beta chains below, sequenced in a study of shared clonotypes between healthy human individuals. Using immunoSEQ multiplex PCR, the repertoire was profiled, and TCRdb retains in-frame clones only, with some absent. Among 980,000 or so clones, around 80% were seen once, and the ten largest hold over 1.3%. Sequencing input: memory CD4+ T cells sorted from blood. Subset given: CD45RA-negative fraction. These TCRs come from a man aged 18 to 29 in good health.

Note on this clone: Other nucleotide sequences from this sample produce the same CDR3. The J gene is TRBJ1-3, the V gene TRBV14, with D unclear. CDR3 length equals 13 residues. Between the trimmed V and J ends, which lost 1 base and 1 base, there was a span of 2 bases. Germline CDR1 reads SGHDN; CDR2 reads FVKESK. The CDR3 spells CASSQVSGNTIYF. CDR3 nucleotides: TGTGCCAGCAGCCAAGTTTCTGGAAACACCATATATTTT.

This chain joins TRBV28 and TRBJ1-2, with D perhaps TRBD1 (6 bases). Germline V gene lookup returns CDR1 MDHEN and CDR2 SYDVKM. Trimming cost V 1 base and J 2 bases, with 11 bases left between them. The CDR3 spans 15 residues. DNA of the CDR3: TGTGCCAGCAGTTTATCGGGACACAAAAACTATGGCTACACCTTC. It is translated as CASSLSGHKNYGYTF.

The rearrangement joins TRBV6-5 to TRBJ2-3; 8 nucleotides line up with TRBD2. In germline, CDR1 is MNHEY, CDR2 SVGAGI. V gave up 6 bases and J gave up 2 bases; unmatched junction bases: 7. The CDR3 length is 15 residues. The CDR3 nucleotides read TGTGCCAGCAGCAGAGCGGGAGTTCTCACAGATACGCAGTATTTT. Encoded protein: CASSRAGVLTDTQYF.

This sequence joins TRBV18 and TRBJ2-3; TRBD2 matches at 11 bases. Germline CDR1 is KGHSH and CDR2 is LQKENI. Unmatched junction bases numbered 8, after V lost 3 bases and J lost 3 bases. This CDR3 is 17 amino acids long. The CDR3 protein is CASSPRALAGGTDTQYF. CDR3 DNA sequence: TGTGCCAGCTCACCTCGGGCTCTAGCGGGGGGAACAGATACGCAGTATTTT.

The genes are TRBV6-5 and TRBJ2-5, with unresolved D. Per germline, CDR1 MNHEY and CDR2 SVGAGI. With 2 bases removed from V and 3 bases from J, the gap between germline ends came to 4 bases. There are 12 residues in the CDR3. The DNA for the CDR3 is TGTGCCAGCAGTTACGGGAAAGAGACCCAGTACTTC. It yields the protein CASSYGKETQYF.